The 24 T cell receptor beta chains presented below share a single source sample, sequenced in a study of OX40 agonist ivuxolimab in advanced cancers. TCRdb's table, derived via immunoSEQ multiplex PCR, lists solely in-frame clones and lacks some. The sample contains around 10,000 clones, just over 75% of which appear only once. Sequences were derived from CD4+ or CD8+ T cells sorted from blood, sampled in a trial of the OX40 agonist ivuxolimab. The receptor set was obtained from an adult with an advanced solid tumor such as melanoma, head and neck, liver or kidney cancer.

This clone has more than one count but fewer than ten. The gene calls are TRBV7-6 and TRBJ2-7, with D perhaps matching TRBD1 or TRBD2 (5 bases each). Per the germline V gene, CDR1 is SGHVS and CDR2 is FNYEAQ. The CDR3 is 11 amino acids. Trimming pared 5 bases from V and 6 bases from J, leaving 8 bases between. The CDR3 loop is CASSPGTEQYF. CDR3 nucleotide sequence: TGTGCCAGCAGCCCGGGGACCGAGCAGTACTTC.

This clone was seen just once. The chain links TRBV27 to TRBJ2-1; 8 bases line up with TRBD2. The junction had 3 bases not matched to a gene; V was cut back by 3 bases and J by 8 bases. In germline, CDR1 is MNHEY, CDR2 SMNVEV (reference sequence). The CDR3 is made up of 13 amino acids. The CDR3 spells CASSFAGGDEQFF. The CDR3 bases are TGTGCCAGCAGTTTTGCGGGGGGCGATGAGCAGTTCTTC.

V gene TRBV9 combines with J gene TRBJ2-2; D is ambiguous. Germline V gene data show CDR1 as SGDLS and CDR2 as YYNGEE. The length of the CDR3 is 18 residues. Trimming removed 4 bases from V and 0 bases from J, with 19 bases in between. The CDR3 nucleotides read TGTGCCAGCAGCCCCCATGGTGGGCTATCTACGAACACCGGGGAGCTGTTTTTT. Protein product: CASSPHGGLSTNTGELFF.

V is TRBV9 and J is TRBJ2-7, with D possibly being TRBD1 or TRBD2 (5 bases each). CDR1 and CDR2 from the germline V gene are SGDLS and YYNGEE. The CDR3 totals 15 residues. V was cut by 4 bases and J by 2 bases, with 16 bases left in between. The CDR3 sequence is CASSPGGGKTYEQYF. The DNA of the CDR3 is TGTGCCAGCAGCCCTGGGGGTGGGAAAACCTACGAGCAGTACTTC. Full variable domain (missing parts from reference TRBV9 and TRBJ2-7): DSGVTQTPKHLITATGQRVTLRCSPRSGDLSVYWYQQSLDQGLQFLIQYYNGEERAKGNILERFSAQQFPDLHSELNLSSLELGDSALYFCASSPGGGKTYEQYFGPGTRLTVT.

This clone showed up just a few times. This rearrangement joins TRBV5-1 to TRBJ2-1, with 10 nucleotides matching TRBD2. The V and J ends lost 4 bases and 4 bases, in that order; junction bases with no gene match: 11. In germline, CDR1 is SGHRS, CDR2 YFSETQ. This CDR3 has 17 amino acids. CDR3 DNA sequence: TGCGCCAGCAGCCCTGAAACAGCGGGAGGGCTATACAATGAGCAGTTCTTC. It specifies CASSPETAGGLYNEQFF.

This chain links TRBV27 with TRBJ1-2, with D possibly matching TRBD1 (6 bases). The CDR3 runs to 13 residues. Germline V gives CDR1 MNHEY, CDR2 SMNVEV (reference sequence). V lost 5 bases and J lost 8, with 15 bases in between. DNA for the CDR3: TGTGCCAGCAGTCTAGGGGGTCGCTGGGGCTACACCTTC. Translation gives CASSLGGRWGYTF.

The CDR3 nucleotides are TGTGCCTGGAACGACCAGGAAACAGGATATAACTATGGCTACACCTTC. It is translated as CAWNDQETGYNYGYTF. The V call is TRBV30, the J call TRBJ1-2, with D perhaps TRBD1 (5 bases). Per germline, CDR1 GTSNPN and CDR2 SVGIG (reference sequence). This CDR3 contains 16 residues. Trimming removed 4 bases from V and 1 base from J, with 19 bases in between. The variable domain in full, with the rest retrieved from reference TRBV30 and TRBJ1-2, is SQTIHQWPATLVQPVGSPLSLECTVEGTSNPNLYWYRQAAGRGLQLLFYSVGIGQISSEVPQNLSASRPQDRQFILSSKKLLLSDSGFYLCAWNDQETGYNYGYTFGSGTRLTVV.

The chain combines TRBV6-1 with TRBJ2-2; 9 bases are shared with TRBD2. The germline gives CDR1 MNHNS, CDR2 SASEGT. The CDR3 has 19 residues. V lost 4 bases to trimming and J lost 3 bases; unmatched junction nucleotides: 15. CDR3 nucleotides: TGTGCCAGCAGTGGGGTAGCGGGGGCCCCTCGCTCCTACACCGGGGAGCTGTTTTTT. It codes for CASSGVAGAPRSYTGELFF.

The genes are TRBV10-2 and TRBJ2-4; 7 nucleotides agree with TRBD2. The junction had 4 bases not matched to a gene; V was cut back by 7 bases and J by 1 base. Germline assignment: CDR1 WSHSY and CDR2 SAAADI. CDR3 length: 14 residues. The CDR3, as DNA: TGCGCCAGCATGGCCGGGGGGGCCAAAAACATTCAGTACTTC. It translates to CASMAGGAKNIQYF.

This chain links TRBV27 with TRBJ2-7; 7 nucleotides align to TRBD1. With V trimmed by 6 bases and J by 4 bases, 9 bases remained unmatched. The CDR3 is 14 amino acids. Germline CDR1 is MNHEY and CDR2 is SMNVEV (reference sequence). The CDR3 region is CASSPRQGAYEQYF. DNA of the CDR3: TGTGCCAGCAGCCCCCGACAGGGAGCGTACGAGCAGTACTTC.

V and J are TRBV7-2 and TRBJ1-1; D unclear. Germline assignment: CDR1 SGHTA and CDR2 FQGNSA. The CDR3 is 13 amino acids. Trimming took 1 base from V and 1 from J, leaving 4 bases between them. CDR3 in amino acids: CASSLDTNTEAFF. CDR3 sequence (DNA): TGTGCCAGCAGCTTAGATACGAACACTGAAGCTTTCTTT.

This clone was counted a single time. The gene calls are TRBV4-1 and TRBJ2-7, with D unclear. This CDR3 spans 14 amino acids. Trimming removed 4 bases from V and 5 bases from J, with 15 bases in between. Germline V lookup: CDR1 MGHRA, CDR2 YSYEKL. This chain's CDR3 is CASSPRAVDHEQYF. In DNA, the CDR3 is TGCGCCAGCAGCCCCCGGGCGGTGGACCACGAGCAGTACTTC.

This clone was counted a single time. The chain joins TRBV5-1 to TRBJ2-1; weak D call: TRBD1 (5 bases). The CDR3 consists of 14 residues. Between the trimmed V and J ends, which lost 0 bases and 8 bases, there was a span of 12 bases. The germline CDR1 and CDR2 sequences are SGHRS and YFSETQ. Here the CDR3 reads CASSLEGWVDEQFF. The CDR3 DNA reads TGCGCCAGCAGCTTGGAGGGGTGGGTCGATGAGCAGTTCTTC.

The chain carries TRBV30 and TRBJ2-2; TRBD2 agrees at 9 bases. This CDR3 contains 15 residues. Per the germline V gene, CDR1 is GTSNPN and CDR2 is SVGIG (reference sequence). Trimming at V came to 2 bases and at J to 6 bases, leaving 7 bases not matched to a gene. This CDR3 reads CAWSRLAGDSGELFF. The CDR3 region has the DNA TGTGCCTGGAGTCGGTTAGCGGGAGATTCCGGGGAGCTGTTTTTT. The full variable domain, rest sourced from reference TRBV30 and TRBJ2-2, is SQTIHQWPATLVQPVGSPLSLECTVEGTSNPNLYWYRQAAGRGLQLLFYSVGIGQISSEVPQNLSASRPQDRQFILSSKKLLLSDSGFYLCAWSRLAGDSGELFFGEGSRLTVL.

CDR3 coding DNA: TGTGCCAGCAGCTCCGGGAGTGGGAACATTCAGTACTTC. Its translation is CASSSGSGNIQYF. This chain joins TRBV9 and TRBJ2-4; maybe TRBD2 (6 bases). CDR1 SGDLS and CDR2 YYNGEE come from the germline V gene. This CDR3 spans 13 amino acids. Between the trimmed V and J ends, which lost 4 bases and 7 bases, there was a span of 12 bases.

The rearrangement uses TRBV2 and TRBJ2-1; D is unresolved. V lost 5 bases and J lost 3, with 14 bases in between. The germline CDR1 and CDR2 sequences are SNHLY and FYNNEI. This CDR3 has 15 residues. CDR3 coding DNA: TGTGCCAGCAGTCTCGACTCTGGGGTCTACAATGAGCAGTTCTTC. It translates to CASSLDSGVYNEQFF.

In this sample, this clone is medium-sized. V gene TRBV18 combines with J gene TRBJ1-1; D is unresolved. CDR1 and CDR2 from the germline V gene are KGHSH and LQKENI. The CDR3 sequence is 12 residues long. With 6 bases removed from V and 4 bases from J, the gap between germline ends came to 9 bases. The CDR3 loop reads CASSLTVTEAFF. CDR3 DNA sequence: TGTGCCAGCTCGCTGACGGTCACTGAAGCTTTCTTT.

V gene TRBV7-9 combines with J gene TRBJ2-1, with 9 bases that match TRBD2. The CDR3 covers 15 residues. Looked up from germline, CDR1 is SEHNR and CDR2 is FQNEAQ (reference sequence). The ends lost 0 bases at V and 9 bases at J; junction bases unmatched: 6. CDR3 amino acids: CASSLALGTSTEQFF. For the CDR3, the DNA is TGTGCCAGCAGCTTAGCGCTAGGGACTAGCACTGAGCAGTTCTTC.

The V and J genes are TRBV4-1 and TRBJ2-7, with D possibly matching TRBD2 (5 bases). With 4 bases removed from V and 7 bases from J, the gap between germline ends came to 20 bases. Germline CDR1 MGHRA, CDR2 YSYEKL. The CDR3 contains 15 residues. The CDR3: CASSLISPGTGEQYF. The CDR3 bases are TGCGCCAGCAGCCTGATATCCCCGGGAACGGGTGAGCAGTACTTC.

In this sample, this clone turned up once. The J gene is TRBJ1-5, the V gene TRBV2; a weak D match, TRBD1 (5 bases). The CDR3 length is 13 residues. CDR1 and CDR2 (germline): SNHLY, FYNNEI. V was shortened by 10 bases and J by 6 bases, with 16 bases between the two germline ends. DNA for the CDR3: TGTGCCACCAGAGGGTCAGGGACTCAGCCCCAGCATTTT. Its translation: CATRGSGTQPQHF.

This chain links TRBV6-1 with TRBJ2-7; perhaps TRBD2 as D (6 bases). With 4 bases removed from V and 0 bases from J, the gap between germline ends came to 16 bases. The length of the CDR3 is 16 residues. CDR1 and CDR2 (germline): MNHNS, SASEGT. Here the CDR3 reads CASSAEGLGSSYEQYF. In nucleotides, the CDR3 is TGTGCCAGCAGTGCTGAGGGACTCGGAAGCTCCTACGAGCAGTACTTC.

This clone was seen once. The chain is built from TRBV27 and TRBJ2-3; perhaps D is TRBD1 or TRBD2 (6 bases each). Germline V gene data show CDR1 as MNHEY and CDR2 as SMNVEV (reference sequence). With 2 bases removed from V and 2 bases from J, the gap between germline ends came to 11 bases. This CDR3 has 15 amino acids. The CDR3 DNA sequence: TGTGCCAGCAGTTTACACAGGGAGGCCACAGATACGCAGTATTTT. Its protein product is CASSLHREATDTQYF.

The V call is TRBV11-2, the J call TRBJ2-1; 12 bases map to TRBD2. With V trimmed by 1 base and J by 10 bases, 5 bases remained unmatched. CDR3 size: 15 residues. Germline V gene data show CDR1 as SGHAT and CDR2 as FQNNGV. CDR3 region: CASSLVASGRVEQFF. DNA for the CDR3: TGTGCCAGCAGCTTAGTGGCTAGCGGGAGGGTGGAGCAGTTCTTC.

The genes are TRBV9 and TRBJ2-1; 9 bases are a match to TRBD2. The CDR3 sequence is 14 residues long. The ends lost 4 bases at V and 8 bases at J; junction bases unmatched: 7. Germline CDR1 SGDLS, CDR2 YYNGEE. This CDR3 reads CASSFGLALDEQFF. The CDR3 nucleotides read TGTGCCAGCAGCTTCGGACTAGCGTTAGATGAGCAGTTCTTC.